What follows are 10 T cell receptor beta chains derived from one specimen sequenced in a study of blood T cell repertoires in COVID-19. The assay was immunoSEQ multiplex PCR, and TCRdb's table has in-frame clones only and misses some. The sample lists roughly 250,000 clones; approximately 91% were seen once. Sequenced input: peripheral blood. These receptors originate from a middle-aged woman who had recovered from COVID-19.

The V and J genes are TRBV6-5 and TRBJ2-1, with D possibly matching TRBD1 (5 bases). CDR1 is MNHEY, CDR2 SVGAGI, per germline. Deletions cut 9 bases from V and 7 bases from J, with 16 bases between. This CDR3 is built from 13 residues. The CDR3 DNA reads as TGTGCCAGTTGGGGCAGGGTCGAAAATGAGCAGTTCTTC. Translation gives CASWGRVENEQFF.

The V gene is TRBV19, the J gene TRBJ1-3; D is possibly TRBD1 (5 bases). CDR1 LNHDA and CDR2 SQIVND come from the germline V gene (reference sequence). The V end was cut by 3 bases, the J end by 0 bases, with 12 bases between. This CDR3 is built from 16 residues. The CDR3 reads CASSMLPGGSGNTIYF. In nucleotides, the CDR3 is TGTGCCAGTAGTATGCTCCCCGGGGGCTCTGGAAACACCATATATTTT.

The chain is built from TRBV14 and TRBJ2-7; TRBD1 matches 9 bases. CDR1 and CDR2 from the germline V gene are SGHDN and FVKESK. The junction had 8 bases not matched to a gene; V was cut back by 2 bases and J by 3 bases. The CDR3 spans 16 residues. The chain's CDR3 is CASSQRGGTGSYEQYF. Written as DNA, the CDR3 is TGTGCCAGCAGCCAAAGGGGGGGGACAGGGAGCTACGAGCAGTACTTC.

The rearrangement links TRBV6-6 to TRBJ1-6; perhaps TRBD1 as D (6 bases). Trimming pared 4 bases from V and 0 bases from J, leaving 10 bases between. This CDR3 is 16 amino acids long. Germline CDR1 is MNHNY and CDR2 is SVGAGI (reference sequence). For the CDR3, the DNA is TGTGCCAGCAGTTTACAGGGAGACTCCTATAATTCACCCCTCCACTTT. Its protein is CASSLQGDSYNSPLHF.

The sample holds one count of this clone. The chain combines TRBV7-2 with TRBJ2-5, with D possibly matching TRBD2 (6 bases). V was shortened by 5 bases and J by 2 bases, with 18 bases between the two germline ends. Germline CDR1 reads SGHTA; CDR2 reads FQGNSA. CDR3 size: 16 residues. CDR3 loop: CASSPQTGAGQETQYF. DNA of the CDR3: TGTGCCAGCAGCCCTCAAACGGGAGCGGGTCAAGAGACCCAGTACTTC.

This sequence joins TRBV30 and TRBJ2-2, with TRBD2 identical over 9 bases. CDR1 and CDR2 from the germline V gene are GTSNPN and SVGIG (reference sequence). CDR3 length: 15 amino acids. V trimming: 5 bases; J trimming: 0 bases; junction bases outside the gene matches: 4. The CDR3 DNA sequence: TGTGCCTGGTCTAGCGGGGTCGCGAACACCGGGGAGCTGTTTTTT. Its translation is CAWSSGVANTGELFF.

The chain is built from TRBV5-1 and TRBJ1-4; 8 bases match TRBD1. The CDR3 extends over 14 amino acids. From germline, CDR1 is SGHRS and CDR2 YFSETQ. Trimming removed 3 bases from V and 7 bases from J; junction bases left unmatched: 5. The CDR3 is CASSSGGKGEKLFF. The CDR3 DNA follows: TGCGCCAGCAGCTCAGGGGGCAAGGGTGAAAAACTGTTTTTT.

This clone has more than one count but fewer than ten. This chain links TRBV28 with TRBJ2-6; 10 positions agree with TRBD1. CDR3 length equals 17 residues. Germline assignment: CDR1 MDHEN and CDR2 SYDVKM. The ends lost 5 bases at V and 0 bases at J; junction bases unmatched: 4. The chain's CDR3 is CASSRTGGVSGANVLTF. In DNA, the CDR3 is TGTGCCAGCAGTCGGACAGGGGGAGTCTCTGGGGCCAACGTCCTGACTTTC.

This clone was seen more than once but under ten times. The chain has TRBV6-2 or TRBV6-3 and TRBJ2-1; 8 nucleotides match TRBD1. With V trimmed by 5 bases and J by 9 bases, 12 bases remained unmatched. The CDR3 consists of 15 residues. Germline values: CDR1 MNHEY, CDR2 SVGEGT. The CDR3 coding sequence is TGTGCCAGCAGTCAGGGGGCAGGGGGCGCGACTGAGCAGTTCTTC. This sequence encodes CASSQGAGGATEQFF.

The chain couples TRBV6-5 to TRBJ1-5; D not resolved. The CDR3 has 15 residues. Germline loops: CDR1 MNHEY, CDR2 SVGAGI. V shed 6 bases and J shed 0 bases, with 12 bases lying between them. The DNA of the CDR3 is TGTGCCAGCAGAAGTAGAGCGAATAGCAATCAGCCCCAGCATTTT. This sequence encodes CASRSRANSNQPQHF.